This T cell receptor beta chain appears in the sequencing data of a study of blood T cell repertoires in COVID-19. In the original analysis: Amplification of reference gene primers provided the estimated nucleated cell counts. Clones were read by immunoSEQ multiplex PCR, and TCRdb kept only the in-frame ones, dropping some. The V and J calls and clone size were taken over from that table, and D and trimming were inferred from the DNA. In the table there are roughly 70,000 clones, about four fifths of which are singletons. CDR3 length equals 15 residues. Germline CDR1 reads LNHNV; CDR2 reads YYDKDF (reference sequence). The J segment lost 7 bases and the V segment lost 4 bases, leaving 4 bases of the junction unmatched.

The TCR comes from a woman aged 60-75 years with acute or convalescent COVID-19. J is TRBJ2-3 and V is TRBV15; 14 positions agree with TRBD2. Sequenced input: peripheral blood. CDR3 region: CATSTGLAGAYTQYF. The CDR3 region has the DNA TGTGCCACCAGCACGGGACTAGCGGGGGCCTATACGCAGTATTTT.